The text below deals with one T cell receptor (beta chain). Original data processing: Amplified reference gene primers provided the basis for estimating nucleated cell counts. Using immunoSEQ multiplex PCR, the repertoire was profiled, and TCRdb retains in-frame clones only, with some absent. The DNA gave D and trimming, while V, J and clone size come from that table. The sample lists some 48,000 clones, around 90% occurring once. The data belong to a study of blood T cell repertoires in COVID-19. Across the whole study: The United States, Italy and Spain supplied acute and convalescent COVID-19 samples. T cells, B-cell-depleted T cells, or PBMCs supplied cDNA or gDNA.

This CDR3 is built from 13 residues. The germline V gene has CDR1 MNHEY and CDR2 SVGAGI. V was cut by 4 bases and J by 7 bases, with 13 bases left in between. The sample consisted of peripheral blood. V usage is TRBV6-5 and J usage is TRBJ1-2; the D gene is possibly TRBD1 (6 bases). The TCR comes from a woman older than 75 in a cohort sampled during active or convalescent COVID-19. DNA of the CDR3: TGTGCCAGCAGTTCGGGTAGGGGGATTGGCTACACCTTC. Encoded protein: CASSSGRGIGYTF.